Below, 15 T cell receptor beta chains from the same sample are listed, as sequenced in a study of OX40 agonist ivuxolimab in advanced cancers. This table comes from immunoSEQ multiplex PCR, and its TCRdb copy is limited to in-frame clones, with some not included. The data show about 48,000 clones, 80% to 85% seen once. The sequencing used CD4+ or CD8+ T cells sorted from blood, collected in a trial of the OX40 agonist ivuxolimab. The receptors shown here come from an adult with an advanced solid tumor such as melanoma, head and neck, liver or kidney cancer.

This chain links TRBV6-1 with TRBJ2-2; unclear D gene. V lost 0 bases and J lost 3, with 11 bases in between. CDR1 and CDR2 from the germline V gene are MNHNS and SASEGT. This CDR3 comprises 16 residues. The CDR3 nucleotides are TGTGCCAGCAGTGAAGCTATGGTCTTTTACACCGGGGAGCTGTTTTTT. Amino acid sequence: CASSEAMVFYTGELFF.

As DNA, the CDR3 is TGTGCCAGCAGCTCATACCAGGGGGTGGTGCAGTACTTC. This codes for CASSSYQGVVQYF. V gene TRBV7-6 combines with J gene TRBJ2-7; 7 bases agree with TRBD1. The CDR3 extends over 13 amino acids. Germline V gene data show CDR1 as SGHVS and CDR2 as FNYEAQ. J gave up 9 bases and V 4 bases, and 9 bases lay outside the gene matches.

The chain joins TRBV5-6 to TRBJ2-1; 12 bases map to TRBD2. The CDR3 runs 17 residues. Germline V lookup: CDR1 SGHDT, CDR2 YYEEEE. V was pared by 0 bases and J by 1 base, with 2 bases of the junction left unmatched. The CDR3 loop is CASSLELAGGSYNEQFF. In nucleotides, the CDR3 is TGTGCCAGCAGCTTGGAACTAGCGGGGGGTTCCTACAATGAGCAGTTCTTC.

The J gene is TRBJ1-1, the V gene TRBV19; no clear D gene. Trimming cost V 4 bases and J 7 bases, with 13 bases left between them. The CDR3 extends over 13 amino acids. Germline assignment: CDR1 LNHDA and CDR2 SQIVND (reference sequence). The CDR3 bases are TGTGCCAGTAGTAGCCGTGGGGATGGTGAAGCTTTCTTT. Protein sequence: CASSSRGDGEAFF. Supplemented by reference TRBV19 and TRBJ1-1, the full variable domain reads DGGITQSPKYLFRKEGQNVTLSCEQNLNHDAMYWYRQDPGQGLRLIYYSQIVNDFQKGDIAEGYSVSREKKESFPLTVTSAQKNPTAFYLCASSSRGDGEAFFGQGTRLTVV.

The chain is built from TRBV6-1 and TRBJ2-7, with D tentatively TRBD1 (5 bases). Looked up from germline, CDR1 is MNHNS and CDR2 is SASEGT. With 7 bases removed from V and 2 bases from J, the gap between germline ends came to 18 bases. The CDR3 loop spans 15 amino acids. CDR3 region: CASTARQTSAYEQYF. The CDR3 nucleotides read TGTGCCAGCACCGCCCGACAGACCAGTGCCTACGAGCAGTACTTC.

The rearrangement links TRBV19 to TRBJ2-5; D is ambiguous. The CDR3 length is 12 residues. The germline V gene encodes CDR1 LNHDA and CDR2 SQIVND (reference sequence). The V and J ends lost 8 bases and 3 bases respectively, with 10 bases between them. The CDR3 loop reads CASSEGKETQYF. DNA for the CDR3: TGTGCCAGTTCCGAAGGGAAAGAGACCCAGTACTTC.

V gene TRBV29-1 combines with J gene TRBJ2-5, with 7 nucleotides matching TRBD2. After removal of 4 bases from V and 5 bases from J, the junction contained 4 bases not matched to a gene. Germline V gene lookup returns CDR1 SQVTM and CDR2 ANQGSEA. The length of the CDR3 is 12 residues. The chain's CDR3 is CSVGGGSETQYF. In DNA form, the CDR3 reads TGCAGCGTTGGGGGCGGGAGTGAGACCCAGTACTTC.

This sequence joins TRBV19 and TRBJ2-5; TRBD2 aligns across 7 bases. The J call could be wrong; TRBJ2-7 is a better fit for the DNA end. Germline CDR1 LNHDA, CDR2 SQIVND (reference sequence). This CDR3 has 16 amino acids. CDR3 DNA: TGTGCCAGTAGTATAGATTCTAGCGGTATCTCCTACGAGCAGTACTTC. Encoded protein: CASSIDSSGISYEQYF.

The chain links TRBV6-5 to TRBJ1-5, with no clear D. Germline V gene sequence: CDR1 MNHEY, CDR2 SVGAGI. This CDR3 is built from 15 residues. Trimming cost V 0 bases and J 6 bases, with 12 bases left between them. For the CDR3, the DNA is TGTGCCAGCAGTTACTCCCCCGGGTTGGGTCAGCCCCAGCATTTT. Protein product: CASSYSPGLGQPQHF.

The rearrangement links TRBV5-1 to TRBJ2-5, with no clear D. The CDR3 is made up of 12 amino acids. Germline V CDR1 and CDR2: SGHRS, YFSETQ. Trimming cost V 4 bases and J 3 bases, with 7 bases left between them. CDR3 in amino acids: CASSISKETQYF. CDR3 sequence (DNA): TGCGCCAGCAGCATTTCTAAAGAGACCCAGTACTTC. The full variable domain, completed using reference TRBV5-1 and TRBJ2-5, is KAGVTQTPRYLIKTRGQQVTLSCSPISGHRSVSWYQQTPGQGLQFLFEYFSETQRNKGNFPGRFSGRQFSNSRSEMNVSTLELGDSALYLCASSISKETQYFGPGTRLLVL.

This clone appeared a single time. CDR3 sequence reads: CAWSGELGETQYF. The CDR3, as DNA: TGTGCCTGGAGTGGGGAGTTGGGGGAGACCCAGTACTTC. The gene calls are TRBV30 and TRBJ2-5, with D perhaps TRBD2 (5 bases). The CDR3 runs 13 residues. Trimming took 1 base from V and 5 from J, leaving 11 bases between them. Germline-derived CDR1 and CDR2 are GTSNPN and SVGIG (reference sequence).

V and J are TRBV11-2 and TRBJ2-7, with a weak D call TRBD2 (9 bases). The CDR3 runs 16 residues. The germline V gene has CDR1 SGHAT and CDR2 FQNNGV. Trimming removed 1 base at V and 6 bases at J, with 19 bases between. The CDR3 coding sequence is TGTGCCAGCAGCTTAGCGGACAGGGTAGCGGGAGTCGAGCAGTACTTC. This encodes CASSLADRVAGVEQYF.

The rearrangement links TRBV30 to TRBJ2-2, with D perhaps TRBD1 (6 bases). Trimming pared 2 bases from V and 4 bases from J, leaving 11 bases between. The CDR3 covers 14 residues. The germline CDR1 and CDR2 sequences are GTSNPN and SVGIG (reference sequence). CDR3 region: CAWSTGYRTGELFF. The CDR3 region has the DNA TGTGCCTGGAGTACAGGGTACCGCACCGGGGAGCTGTTTTTT.

This chain uses TRBV9 with TRBJ2-3; no reliable D call. CDR1 is SGDLS and CDR2 is YYNGEE in the germline V gene. This CDR3 has 14 residues. Deletions cut 2 bases from V and 5 bases from J, with 12 bases between. CDR3 in amino acids: CASSVSGSRDTQYF. In DNA form, the CDR3 reads TGTGCCAGCAGCGTTTCGGGTAGTCGAGATACGCAGTATTTT.

The chain carries TRBV27 and TRBJ2-3; D is possibly TRBD1 (6 bases). Germline V CDR1 and CDR2: MNHEY, SMNVEV (reference sequence). The CDR3 is 16 amino acids. V dropped 0 bases and J dropped 7 bases, with 17 bases sitting between them. The DNA for the CDR3 is TGTGCCAGCAGTTTATCAGCAGGGGAAAAGGTGTATACGCAGTATTTT. Protein product: CASSLSAGEKVYTQYF.